Below are 23 T cell receptor beta chains sequenced from a single sample in a study of cytomegalovirus exposure and HLA in healthy donors. Primers: 60 Vbeta forward and 13 Jbeta reverse. Sequenced by immunoSEQ multiplex PCR; TCRdb stores in-frame clones only, minus some. The sample carries around 130,000 clones, about 85% recorded once. Input material: PBMCs. The receptors here all came from a boy aged 5-17 years in good health and CMV-seronegative.

Only a few counts were recorded for this clone. This sequence joins TRBV6-1 and TRBJ1-5; possible D gene TRBD1, 5 bases. Per germline, CDR1 MNHNS and CDR2 SASEGT. This CDR3 contains 13 residues. Trimming shortened V by 5 bases and J by 11 bases, and 16 bases separated the two germline ends. The CDR3 sequence: CASSITAEGAQHF. DNA for the CDR3: TGTGCCAGCAGTATAACAGCCGAAGGGGCCCAGCATTTT.

The chain carries TRBV5-4 and TRBJ1-5; perhaps TRBD1 as D (6 bases). Trimming shortened V by 0 bases and J by 6 bases, and 10 bases separated the two germline ends. CDR1 is SGHNT, CDR2 YYREEE, per germline (reference sequence). The length of the CDR3 is 14 residues. The CDR3 DNA reads TGTGCCAGCAGCTTGGCAGGGGCTGGTCAGCCCCAGCATTTT. Amino acid sequence: CASSLAGAGQPQHF. Together with reference TRBV5-4 and TRBJ1-5, the CDR3 gives the full variable domain: ETGVTQSPTHLIKTRGQQVTLRCSSQSGHNTVSWYQQALGQGPQFIFQYYREEENGRGNFPPRFSGLQFPNYSSELNVNALELDDSALYLCASSLAGAGQPQHFGDGTRLSIL.

This chain links TRBV10-3 with TRBJ1-3, with D tentatively TRBD1 (6 bases). CDR3 length: 15 amino acids. Germline V gene lookup returns CDR1 ENHRY and CDR2 SYGVKD. V was clipped by 4 bases and J by 0 bases, with 10 bases between them. In DNA, the CDR3 is TGTGCCATCAGTGGACAGGAAAGCTCTGGAAACACCATATATTTT. Encoded protein: CAISGQESSGNTIYF.

Here the CDR3 reads CASSQATYGGEKLFF. The DNA for the CDR3 is TGCGCCAGCAGCCAAGCGACTTATGGGGGGGAAAAACTGTTTTTT. The V and J genes are TRBV4-1 and TRBJ1-4; D possibly corresponds to TRBD1 (5 bases). Trimming pared 1 base from V and 8 bases from J, leaving 14 bases between. The CDR3 has 15 amino acids. The V gene's germline CDR1 is MGHRA and CDR2 YSYEKL.

This chain joins TRBV6-5 and TRBJ1-5; D uncertain. The CDR3 consists of 15 residues. In germline, CDR1 is MNHEY, CDR2 SVGAGI. Between the trimmed V and J ends, which lost 6 bases and 0 bases, there was a span of 12 bases. For the CDR3, the DNA is TGTGCCAGCAGGCGGGGTCCTTATAGCAATCAGCCCCAGCATTTT. Translation gives CASRRGPYSNQPQHF.

This chain connects TRBV19 to TRBJ1-6; 8 nucleotides agree with TRBD1. The junction had 8 bases not matched to a gene; V was cut back by 9 bases and J by 13 bases. The CDR3 spans 12 residues. CDR1 LNHDA and CDR2 SQIVND come from the germline V gene (reference sequence). CDR3 region: CASGQGEAPLHF. CDR3 coding DNA: TGTGCCAGCGGACAGGGCGAAGCCCCCCTCCACTTT.

The chain links TRBV7-2 to TRBJ2-7, with 11 bases matching TRBD1. V dropped 3 bases and J dropped 3; count of bases not matched to a gene: 1. Germline V gives CDR1 SGHTA, CDR2 FQGNSA. The CDR3 contains 14 residues. CDR3 loop: CASSFGTGGYEQYF. Written as DNA, the CDR3 is TGTGCCAGCAGCTTTGGGACAGGGGGCTACGAGCAGTACTTC.

The chain has TRBV7-2 and TRBJ1-2; D not resolved. Germline V gives CDR1 SGHTA, CDR2 FQGNSA. V lost 5 bases to trimming and J lost 4 bases, with 11 bases between them. The CDR3 covers 13 residues. The CDR3 DNA reads TGTGCCAGCAGCAACGGGTTTTCCTATGGCTACACCTTC. It specifies CASSNGFSYGYTF.

Notes on this clone: This CDR3 is also generated by other DNA sequences in the sample. The chain carries TRBV4-2 and TRBJ2-5; 16 nucleotides line up with TRBD2. The length of the CDR3 is 16 residues. Germline values: CDR1 LGHNA, CDR2 YNFKEQ. With V trimmed by 3 bases and J by 3 bases, 1 base remained unmatched. CDR3 in DNA: TGTGCCAGCAGCCAGGGACTAGCGGGGGGGAAAGAGACCCAGTACTTC. Its protein product is CASSQGLAGGKETQYF.

This sequence joins TRBV4-2 and TRBJ2-7, with a tentative D call TRBD1 (6 bases). The CDR3 runs 14 residues. V lost 0 bases and J lost 4, with 10 bases in between. From germline, CDR1 is LGHNA and CDR2 YNFKEQ. The CDR3 DNA follows: TGTGCCAGCAGCCAAGAGGGACAACTGTACGAGCAGTACTTC. It encodes CASSQEGQLYEQYF.

This chain connects TRBV6-5 to TRBJ1-5; D uncertain. The CDR3 totals 13 residues. The germline V and J ends were trimmed by 3 bases and 1 base, with 4 bases remaining between them. Germline assignment: CDR1 MNHEY and CDR2 SVGAGI. The CDR3 DNA reads TGTGCCAGCAGTTATATGAGCAATCAGCCCCAGCATTTT. As protein: CASSYMSNQPQHF.

CDR3: CASSFWGGSEAFF. The CDR3 nucleotides read TGCGCCAGCAGCTTCTGGGGGGGCAGTGAAGCTTTCTTT. J is TRBJ1-1 and V is TRBV5-1; D is possibly TRBD1 (6 bases). Trimming removed 2 bases from V and 7 bases from J, with 12 bases in between. The length of the CDR3 is 13 residues. Germline CDR1 is SGHRS and CDR2 is YFSETQ. The full variable domain, completed using reference TRBV5-1 and TRBJ1-1, is KAGVTQTPRYLIKTRGQQVTLSCSPISGHRSVSWYQQTPGQGLQFLFEYFSETQRNKGNFPGRFSGRQFSNSRSEMNVSTLELGDSALYLCASSFWGGSEAFFGQGTRLTVV.

This chain joins TRBV19 and TRBJ1-5; D possibly corresponds to TRBD1 (5 bases). V lost 4 bases, J lost 0 bases, and 16 bases lay in between. The CDR3 length is 17 residues. In germline, CDR1 is LNHDA, CDR2 SQIVND (reference sequence). CDR3 nucleotide sequence: TGTGCCAGTAGTACAAACGACAGAATACATAGCAATCAGCCCCAGCATTTT. Residues: CASSTNDRIHSNQPQHF.

This rearrangement joins TRBV19 to TRBJ1-1; TRBD1 aligns across 7 bases. The V segment lost 5 bases and the J segment 0 bases; nucleotides outside the gene matches: 6. The CDR3 loop spans 15 amino acids. Germline CDR1 LNHDA, CDR2 SQIVND (reference sequence). This CDR3 is CASSPAGGMNTEAFF. The CDR3 DNA follows: TGTGCCAGTAGTCCGGCAGGGGGAATGAACACTGAAGCTTTCTTT. Combining the CDR3 with reference TRBV19 and TRBJ1-1 gives the whole variable domain DGGITQSPKYLFRKEGQNVTLSCEQNLNHDAMYWYRQDPGQGLRLIYYSQIVNDFQKGDIAEGYSVSREKKESFPLTVTSAQKNPTAFYLCASSPAGGMNTEAFFGQGTRLTVV.

The rearrangement links TRBV5-1 to TRBJ2-7; 9 bases fit TRBD1. This CDR3 is built from 14 residues. CDR1 and CDR2 (germline): SGHRS, YFSETQ. The junction had 6 bases not matched to a gene; V was cut back by 3 bases and J by 5 bases. The CDR3 nucleotides read TGCGCCAGCAGCTGGGGACAGGGAAGAGACGAGCAGTACTTC. It translates to CASSWGQGRDEQYF.

The chain joins TRBV27 to TRBJ2-7, with 9 bases that match TRBD2. This CDR3 comprises 15 residues. After removal of 7 bases from V and 3 bases from J, the junction contained 10 bases not matched to a gene. The germline V gene encodes CDR1 MNHEY and CDR2 SMNVEV (reference sequence). The CDR3 bases are TGTGCCAGCAAACGCGAGGTAGCGGGGGACTACGAGCAGTACTTC. Translated: CASKREVAGDYEQYF.

The chain carries TRBV5-1 and TRBJ2-7, with TRBD2 matching 10 bases. The junction had 10 bases not matched to a gene; V was cut back by 4 bases and J by 3 bases. The CDR3 runs to 16 residues. Germline assignment: CDR1 SGHRS and CDR2 YFSETQ. CDR3 DNA: TGCGCCAGCAGCCCCTCCACTAGCGGGGATTACTACGAGCAGTACTTC. Residues: CASSPSTSGDYYEQYF.

The chain carries TRBV7-9 and TRBJ2-7; TRBD1 matches 9 bases. The germline V gene encodes CDR1 SEHNR and CDR2 FQNEAQ (reference sequence). This CDR3 contains 16 residues. The V and J ends lost 3 bases and 6 bases, in that order; junction bases with no gene match: 12. Written as DNA, the CDR3 is TGTGCCAGCAGCTTGAGCTCCGGGACAGGGAACCTCGAGCAGTACTTC. This encodes CASSLSSGTGNLEQYF.

The genes are TRBV9 and TRBJ2-2, with D perhaps TRBD1 (5 bases). This CDR3 is built from 13 residues. V dropped 4 bases and J dropped 7 bases, with 11 bases sitting between them. The germline V gene has CDR1 SGDLS and CDR2 YYNGEE. The CDR3 DNA sequence: TGTGCCAGCAGCACACGGACATTCGGGGAGCTGTTTTTT. Amino acid sequence: CASSTRTFGELFF.

The V call is TRBV9, the J call TRBJ2-7, with TRBD2 matching 7 bases. Germline CDR1 SGDLS, CDR2 YYNGEE. V trimming: 3 bases; J trimming: 5 bases; junction bases outside the gene matches: 11. The CDR3 consists of 15 residues. In DNA, the CDR3 is TGTGCCAGCAGCGCGGAAGCGGGGACTCAACACGAGCAGTACTTC. Translation gives CASSAEAGTQHEQYF.

The chain is built from TRBV30 and TRBJ2-7; TRBD2 is a possible D gene (5 bases). From germline, CDR1 is GTSNPN and CDR2 SVGIG (reference sequence). V dropped 2 bases and J dropped 0 bases, with 14 bases sitting between them. CDR3 length equals 15 residues. CDR3 sequence reads: CAWSIGRPSSYEQYF. Written as DNA, the CDR3 is TGTGCCTGGAGTATTGGGAGACCAAGCTCCTACGAGCAGTACTTC.

This clone was recorded only once. The chain joins TRBV21-1 to TRBJ1-2; no DNA check was done on the table's D call, TRBD1. TRBV21-1 constitutes a pseudogene. This CDR3 region has 14 residues. The CDR3 loop is CASTLDRGLYGYTF. CDR3 in DNA: TGTGCCAGCACCCTGGACAGGGGGTTATATGGCTACACCTTC.

V and J are TRBV7-6 and TRBJ2-1; tentatively, D is TRBD1 (5 bases). Trimming left V 8 bases short and J 8 bases short, with 22 bases between. This CDR3 spans 15 amino acids. Germline V CDR1 and CDR2: SGHVS, FNYEAQ. In DNA form, the CDR3 reads TGTGCCAGCTCCCGAAGCCCCAAGGGGATCGATGAGCAGTTCTTC. Translated: CASSRSPKGIDEQFF.